This T cell receptor (beta chain) was captured by sequencing in a study of blood T cell repertoires in COVID-19. Background on the study: Spain, Italy and the United States supplied samples that represented acute and convalescent COVID-19. From T cells, B-cell-depleted T cells, or PBMCs came the material, which was cDNA or gDNA.

This clone was seen a single time. This CDR3 is 13 amino acids long. V was clipped by 5 bases and J by 5 bases; unmatched bases: 3. Germline CDR1 MDHEN, CDR2 SYDVKM. Followed longitudinally, the Seattle patients had been enrolled during active infection. Per the original data handling: Scientists estimated how many nucleated cells there were by amplifying reference gene primers. Here immunoSEQ multiplex PCR was the method, and the copy in TCRdb shows in-frame clones only, minus some. Clone size and V and J calls were adopted from that table, with D and trimming inferred from the DNA. The sample consists of about 370,000 clones, 70% to 90% of them appearing once.

The source of this sequence is a woman aged 25 to 39 with COVID-19, enrolled during active disease. The chain joins TRBV28 to TRBJ1-2; TRBD1 matches at 9 bases. Sequencing was done on a sample of peripheral blood. The CDR3, as DNA: TGTGCCAGCAGTCTGGACAGGGGATATGGCTACACCTTC. Amino acid sequence: CASSLDRGYGYTF.